Below, one T cell receptor beta chain is given with its context. V lost 0 bases to trimming and J lost 5 bases, with 9 bases between them. The germline gives CDR1 SGHVS, CDR2 FNYEAQ. The CDR3 length is 14 residues. The entry originates in a study of cytomegalovirus exposure and HLA in healthy donors. Only in-frame clones appear in the TCRdb table, and some are missing; sequencing was by immunoSEQ multiplex PCR. Among under 150,000 clones listed, about 91% were seen once. Sequencing input: PBMCs. The chain carries TRBV7-6 and TRBJ2-3; TRBD2 is a possible D gene (6 bases). This receptor was identified in a woman aged 18-30 years in good health and CMV-seropositive. The CDR3 DNA sequence: TGTGCCAGCAGCTTAGCGGGAGGTGTAGATACGCAGTATTTT. It translates to CASSLAGGVDTQYF.